This TCR beta chain is from a study of blood T cell repertoires in COVID-19. Across the whole study: Samples representing acute and convalescent COVID-19 were sourced from the United States, Italy and Spain. T cells, B-cell-depleted T cells, or PBMCs provided the cDNA or gDNA that served as material.

Original handling: Quantification of nucleated cells was approximated via reference gene primer amplification. Generated by immunoSEQ multiplex PCR, the TCRdb table keeps only in-frame clones and is missing some. That table gives V, J and clone size, and the DNA gave D and trimming. The sample lists about 250,000 clones, roughly 86% occurring once. With 1 base clipped from V and 4 bases from J, the junction kept 5 bases outside the gene matches. Germline V gene data show CDR1 as SGHDT and CDR2 as YYEEEE. The CDR3 runs 14 residues. The TCR sequence derives from a woman aged 60-70 years who had recovered from COVID-19. Sequencing input: peripheral blood. The rearrangement links TRBV5-6 to TRBJ2-7; 7 bases agree with TRBD2. The CDR3 DNA follows: TGTGCCAGCAGCTTGCTAGCGGCGGGGTACGAGCAGTACTTC. Translation: CASSLLAAGYEQYF. The whole variable domain, remainder taken from reference TRBV5-6 and TRBJ2-7, is DAGVTQSPTHLIKTRGQQVTLRCSPKSGHDTVSWYQQALGQGPQFIFQYYEEEERQRGNFPDRFSGHQFPNYSSELNVNALLLGDSALYLCASSLLAAGYEQYFGPGTRLTVT.